The text below deals with one TCR beta chain. The CDR3 runs 12 residues. In germline, CDR1 is GTSNPN, CDR2 SVGIG (reference sequence). The V gene lost 2 bases and the J gene lost 4 bases, with 9 bases spanning the gap. The data were obtained in a study of CD8 T cells in Susac syndrome. Study context: Active disease was present in over five of the sequenced Susac syndrome patients, and remission in about eight. Treatment at blood withdrawal was none, corticosteroids, or intravenous immunoglobulin alone in Susac syndrome patients.

Random hexamers were used to reverse transcribe roughly 0.45 to 1 ug of RNA. TCRdb itself ran the immunoSEQ multiplex PCR reads through MiXCR, one entry per CDR3 protein. In the table there are about 180,000 distinct CDR3 sequences, under 95% of which are singletons. CD8+ and CD4+ T cells circulating in blood were sequenced for TCR beta. All included Susac syndrome patients satisfied recently defined diagnostic criteria for definite or probable disease. Sequencing used CD4+ T cells from PBMCs. The V and J genes are TRBV30 and TRBJ2-7; D is unresolved. The TCR was taken from a human donor with Susac syndrome. Here the CDR3 DNA reads TGTGCCTGGAGTAAGGTCCTTTACGAGCAGTACTTC. Protein sequence: CAWSKVLYEQYF.